The 28 T cell receptor beta chains in this list originate from one sample, sequenced in a study of CD8 T cells in ankylosing spondylitis (dated by TCRdb to 2017 to 2019). Library creation used 5' RACE. TCRdb records Illumina HiSeq 2500 as the sequencer. TCRdb trimmed the raw reads at Q25, called clones with MiXCR and kept productive beta chains. One record per CDR3 amino acid sequence lists the most common genes and DNA. For this sample the table gives fewer than 250,000 distinct CDR3 sequences, of which about 26% were detected only once. The ten largest make up under 8% of the sample. Sequences were obtained from blood, either unsorted or a sorted T cell fraction (not recorded which). The source is a male donor with ankylosing spondylitis or in good health (not recorded which).

The table lists this clonotype with many counts. V is TRBV7-3 and J is TRBJ2-7; 7 bases line up with TRBD1. This CDR3 has 15 amino acids. CDR1 and CDR2 (germline): SGHTA, FQGTGA. Trimming at V came to 5 bases and at J to 3 bases, leaving 10 bases not matched to a gene. The CDR3 region is CASSLHPTGFYEQYF. In DNA, the CDR3 is TGTGCCAGCAGCCTCCACCCGACAGGGTTCTACGAGCAGTACTTC.

The V gene is TRBV20-1, the J gene TRBJ2-3; 8 bases are shared with TRBD2. Trimming removed 4 bases from V and 5 bases from J; junction bases left unmatched: 11. The germline V gene encodes CDR1 DFQATT and CDR2 SNEGSKA (reference sequence). The CDR3 sequence is 15 residues long. CDR3 residues: CSATHSGSHRDTQYF. In DNA, the CDR3 is TGCAGTGCTACCCACAGCGGGAGCCATAGAGATACGCAGTATTTT.

This clonotype has just a few counts. The chain recombines TRBV20-1 with TRBJ2-2, with D possibly matching TRBD2 (5 bases). Trimming removed 2 bases from V and 7 bases from J, with 8 bases in between. The CDR3 totals 12 residues. Germline V gene sequence: CDR1 DFQATT, CDR2 SNEGSKA (reference sequence). Here the CDR3 DNA reads TGCAGTGCTAGACACGCGGGCGGGGAGCTGTTTTTT. Protein sequence: CSARHAGGELFF.

The table lists this clonotype with many counts. CDR3 bases: TGCAGCGTCAATACGGGGGACTACGAGCAGTACTTC. Protein: CSVNTGDYEQYF. The chain carries TRBV29-1 and TRBJ2-7, with D perhaps TRBD2 (6 bases). The CDR3 runs 12 residues. Per the germline V gene, CDR1 is SQVTM and CDR2 is ANQGSEA. The germline V and J ends were trimmed by 6 bases and 3 bases, with 12 bases remaining between them.

The V and J genes are TRBV29-1 and TRBJ2-3; 7 positions match TRBD1. The germline V gene has CDR1 SQVTM and CDR2 ANQGSEA. The CDR3 totals 15 residues. V was clipped by 8 bases and J by 2 bases; unmatched bases: 13. For the CDR3, the DNA is TGCAGCAGTACTGCAGGGACAGACATCACAGATACGCAGTATTTT. Protein: CSSTAGTDITDTQYF.

This clonotype was recorded many times. V and J are TRBV3-1 and TRBJ1-2, with D unresolved. The length of the CDR3 is 11 residues. V gave up 3 bases and J gave up 5 bases, with 4 bases separating them. Germline assignment: CDR1 LGHDT and CDR2 YNNKEL (reference sequence). The chain's CDR3 is CASSQAYGYTF. Here the CDR3 DNA reads TGTGCCAGCAGCCAGGCTTATGGCTACACCTTC.

This clonotype was observed many times. This rearrangement joins TRBV5-1 to TRBJ2-5; tentative D call: TRBD2 (6 bases). CDR3 size: 14 residues. Germline CDR1 SGHRS, CDR2 YFSETQ. V was clipped by 4 bases and J by 4 bases, with 14 bases between them. The CDR3 DNA reads as TGCGCCAGCAGCGCAGGGACTGCCTTAGAGACCCAGTACTTC. It specifies CASSAGTALETQYF.

The V call is TRBV20-1, the J call TRBJ2-1; D unclear. Trimming removed 7 bases at V and 7 bases at J, with 8 bases between. This CDR3 region has 10 residues. CDR1 DFQATT and CDR2 SNEGSKA come from the germline V gene (reference sequence). DNA for the CDR3: TGCAGTGGAAAACCTAATGAGCAGTTCTTC. This gives the protein CSGKPNEQFF.

This clonotype was counted at least ten times. The chain links TRBV12-3 or TRBV12-4 to TRBJ2-7, with D uncertain. V lost 3 bases to trimming and J lost 0 bases, with 9 bases between them. This CDR3 is built from 14 residues. The CDR3 DNA sequence: TGTGCCAGCAGTTTCGGCAGGCGCTCCTACGAGCAGTACTTC. It specifies CASSFGRRSYEQYF.

The sample holds many counts of this clonotype. V gene TRBV20-1 combines with J gene TRBJ2-7, with TRBD1 matching over 8 bases. The ends lost 3 bases at V and 2 bases at J; junction bases unmatched: 12. Germline loops: CDR1 DFQATT, CDR2 SNEGSKA (reference sequence). The length of the CDR3 is 16 residues. This CDR3 reads CSASNPGGKGTYEQYF. In nucleotides, the CDR3 is TGCAGTGCTAGTAATCCAGGGGGCAAGGGAACCTACGAGCAGTACTTC.

This clonotype has just a few counts. The chain carries TRBV29-1 and TRBJ2-7; the D gene is possibly TRBD1 (6 bases). Germline V gives CDR1 SQVTM, CDR2 ANQGSEA. V was shortened by 7 bases and J by 5 bases, with 15 bases between the two germline ends. The CDR3 covers 12 residues. For the CDR3, the DNA is TGCAGCGGTGGGGGCGCCATGGACGAGCAGTACTTC. Amino acids: CSGGGAMDEQYF.

The chain is built from TRBV5-1 and TRBJ2-1; TRBD2 is a possible D gene (6 bases). The CDR3 has 15 residues. Deletions cut 4 bases from V and 7 bases from J, with 18 bases between. The germline CDR1 and CDR2 sequences are SGHRS and YFSETQ. The CDR3 sequence: CASSTGTREGNEQFF. CDR3 coding DNA: TGCGCCAGCAGCACCGGGACTCGGGAAGGGAATGAGCAGTTCTTC.

The V call is TRBV20-1, the J call TRBJ2-5; D unclear. There are 15 residues in the CDR3. The germline V gene has CDR1 DFQATT and CDR2 SNEGSKA (reference sequence). The ends were cut back, 1 base at V and 1 base at J, with 13 bases in the middle. Here the CDR3 DNA reads TGCAGTGCTAGAGTTGGCTCCCTTTTCCAAGAGACCCAGTACTTC. Its protein is CSARVGSLFQETQYF.

This clonotype was detected a few times. V and J are TRBV20-1 and TRBJ2-7, with 12 positions matching TRBD2. The length of the CDR3 is 14 residues. With V trimmed by 3 bases and J by 6 bases, 6 bases remained unmatched. Germline CDR1 DFQATT, CDR2 SNEGSKA (reference sequence). CDR3 residues: CSARDLAGGPEQYF. CDR3 sequence (DNA): TGCAGTGCTAGGGACCTAGCGGGAGGGCCCGAGCAGTACTTC.

This clonotype was picked up many times. The chain has TRBV7-2 and TRBJ1-6; D remains unclear. This CDR3 comprises 14 residues. V was shortened by 1 base and J by 10 bases, with 11 bases between the two germline ends. Germline CDR1 and CDR2: SGHTA and FQGNSA. In DNA, the CDR3 is TGTGCCAGCAGCTTAGTAAGGCGGGGATCACCCCTCCACTTT. Amino acids: CASSLVRRGSPLHF.

Notes on this clonotype: A much larger clone sits a single nucleotide away, making a read error possible. The chain uses TRBV3-1 and TRBJ2-3, with D perhaps TRBD2 (5 bases). The CDR3 has 18 amino acids. Germline V lookup: CDR1 LGHDT, CDR2 YNNKEL (reference sequence). Here the CDR3 reads CASSQVLGLSPSTDTRYF. As DNA, the CDR3 is TGTGCCAGCAGCCAAGTTCTTGGACTCTCTCCTAGCACAGATACGCGGTATTTT.

The chain employs TRBV30 and TRBJ1-5; 8 bases fit TRBD1. The CDR3 spans 12 residues. CDR1 and CDR2 from the germline V gene are GTSNPN and SVGIG (reference sequence). V trimming: 5 bases; J trimming: 6 bases; junction bases outside the gene matches: 3. DNA of the CDR3: TGTGCCTGGGGACAGGGTAGTCAGCCCCAGCATTTT. As protein: CAWGQGSQPQHF.

V gene TRBV20-1 combines with J gene TRBJ2-1; D unclear. Trimming took 5 bases from V and 0 from J, leaving 14 bases between them. CDR1 and CDR2 (germline): DFQATT, SNEGSKA (reference sequence). The CDR3 has 15 residues. The CDR3 is CSAPLPSRSYNEQFF. CDR3 DNA sequence: TGCAGTGCTCCTCTCCCTAGTCGCTCCTACAATGAGCAGTTCTTC.

In its sample, this clonotype was seen a few times. The chain has TRBV29-1 and TRBJ1-1; weak D call: TRBD1 (5 bases). Between the trimmed V and J ends, which lost 6 bases and 5 bases, there was a span of 16 bases. This CDR3 is built from 13 residues. The germline CDR1 and CDR2 sequences are SQVTM and ANQGSEA. DNA for the CDR3: TGCAGCGTCGTGAAATTCACAGGAACTGAAGCTTTCTTT. Encoded protein: CSVVKFTGTEAFF.

This clonotype has ten or more counts. The chain uses TRBV28 and TRBJ1-2; D is perhaps TRBD1 (5 bases). V lost 6 bases to trimming and J lost 8 bases, with 13 bases between them. CDR1 is MDHEN, CDR2 SYDVKM, per germline. The CDR3 extends over 12 amino acids. This CDR3 reads CASSPGRGGYTF. The CDR3 DNA reads as TGTGCCAGCAGCCCCGGGAGGGGCGGCTACACCTTC.

This clonotype was counted many times. The rearrangement links TRBV11-2 to TRBJ2-3; 7 nucleotides agree with TRBD1. The CDR3 length is 18 residues. From germline, CDR1 is SGHAT and CDR2 FQNNGV. Losses at the gene ends were 4 bases for V and 4 bases for J; bases not matched to a gene: 17. In nucleotides, the CDR3 is TGTGCCAGCAGCTACTTACTCCTGACAGGGCGCTTCCCAGATACGCAGTATTTT. This sequence encodes CASSYLLLTGRFPDTQYF.

This clonotype occurred many times. CDR3 in DNA: TGTGCCACCAGCAGAGGTCTAGCGGGAGTCGTAGGCGAGCAGTACTTC. Translated, it gives CATSRGLAGVVGEQYF. V gene TRBV15 combines with J gene TRBJ2-7; 10 bases agree with TRBD2. The CDR3 length is 16 residues. Germline CDR1 reads LNHNV; CDR2 reads YYDKDF (reference sequence). V was pared by 1 base and J by 6 bases, with 9 bases of the junction left unmatched.

The chain is built from TRBV7-9 and TRBJ2-3; 11 positions agree with TRBD2. Unmatched junction bases numbered 5, after V lost 4 bases and J lost 2 bases. This CDR3 contains 16 residues. CDR1 is SEHNR, CDR2 FQNEAQ, per germline (reference sequence). The CDR3 spells CASSSFSGRDTDTQYF. In DNA form, the CDR3 reads TGTGCCAGCAGCTCGTTTAGCGGGAGGGACACAGATACGCAGTATTTT.

The table lists this clonotype with a few counts. The rearrangement links TRBV7-2 to TRBJ2-7; 9 positions match TRBD1. In germline, CDR1 is SGHTA, CDR2 FQGNSA. The CDR3 sequence is 14 residues long. The trim removed 5 bases at V and 6 bases at J, leaving 8 bases unmatched. The CDR3 DNA sequence: TGTGCCAGCAGCGTCTCCGGGACAGGGCTCGAGCAGTACTTC. Protein product: CASSVSGTGLEQYF.

This sequence joins TRBV24-1 and TRBJ2-4, with D uncertain. The CDR3 sequence is 15 residues long. Deletions cut 1 base from V and 0 bases from J, with 6 bases between. Germline V gives CDR1 KGHDR, CDR2 SFDVKD. The CDR3 nucleotides are TGTGCCACCAGTGATTTCGAGCTAGCCAAAAACATTCAGTACTTC. Amino acids: CATSDFELAKNIQYF.

This chain links TRBV12-3 or TRBV12-4 with TRBJ1-5; 8 bases agree with TRBD1. The CDR3 is 17 residues long. The V and J ends lost 0 bases and 7 bases, in that order; junction bases with no gene match: 11. The CDR3 nucleotides read TGTGCCAGCAGTTTAGCGCTCCCGACAGGGGTAGGCCAGCCCCAGCATTTT. Translation: CASSLALPTGVGQPQHF.

This sequence joins TRBV19 and TRBJ2-5, with 10 bases fitting TRBD1. This CDR3 region has 15 residues. Germline CDR1 is LNHDA and CDR2 is SQIVND (reference sequence). The V gene end was trimmed by 1 base and the J gene end by 5 bases; junction bases not matched to a gene: 4. CDR3 in DNA: TGTGCCAGTAGTATAGTCCGGACAGGGGGGGAGACCCAGTACTTC. Its translation: CASSIVRTGGETQYF.

The chain couples TRBV7-3 to TRBJ2-1; a weak D match, TRBD2 (5 bases). V was cut by 8 bases and J by 0 bases, with 20 bases left in between. The CDR3 consists of 17 residues. Germline CDR1 and CDR2: SGHTA and FQGTGA. The CDR3 DNA reads TGTGCCAGCGGCACCGGCTTGGGAGCAAGCTCCTACAATGAGCAGTTCTTC. Protein sequence: CASGTGLGASSYNEQFF.